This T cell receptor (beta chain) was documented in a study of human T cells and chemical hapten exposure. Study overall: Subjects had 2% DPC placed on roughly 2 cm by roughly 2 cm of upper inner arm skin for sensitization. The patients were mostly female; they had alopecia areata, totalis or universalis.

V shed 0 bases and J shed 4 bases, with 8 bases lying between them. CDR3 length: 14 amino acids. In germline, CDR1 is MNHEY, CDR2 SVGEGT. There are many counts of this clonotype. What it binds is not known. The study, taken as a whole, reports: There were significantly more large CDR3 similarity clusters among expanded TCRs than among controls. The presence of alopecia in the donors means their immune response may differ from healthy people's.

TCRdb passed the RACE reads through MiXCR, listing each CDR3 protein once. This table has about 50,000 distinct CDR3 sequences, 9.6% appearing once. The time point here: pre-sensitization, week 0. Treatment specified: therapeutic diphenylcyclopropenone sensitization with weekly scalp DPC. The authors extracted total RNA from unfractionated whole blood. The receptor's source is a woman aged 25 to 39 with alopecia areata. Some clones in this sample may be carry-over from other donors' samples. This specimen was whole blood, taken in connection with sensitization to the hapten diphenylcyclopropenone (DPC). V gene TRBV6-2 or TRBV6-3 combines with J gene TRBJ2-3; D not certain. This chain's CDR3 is CASSYSALADTQYF. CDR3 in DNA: TGTGCCAGCAGTTACTCGGCGTTAGCAGATACGCAGTATTTT.